Shown below are 8 T cell receptor beta chains from a single sample sequenced in a study of T cells in Graves' hyperthyroidism and ophthalmopathy. Researchers amplified the TCR beta CDR3 regions from RNA transcripts. The HTBI primer set served for first-round RT-PCR of the TCR CDR3. MiXCR was run by TCRdb on the multiplex PCR reads, yielding one entry per CDR3 protein. Of around 290,000 distinct CDR3 sequences in the sample, about 17% are singletons; the top ten hold around 61%. Sample: blood. These TCRs come from a woman between 55 and 75 years old with Graves' ophthalmopathy.

This clonotype was observed many times. This chain connects TRBV28 to TRBJ1-1; TRBD1 aligns across 9 bases. Per the germline V gene, CDR1 is MDHEN and CDR2 is SYDVKM. Germline trimming cut 7 bases from V and 2 bases from J; bases unmatched to any gene: 2. This CDR3 is 13 amino acids long. The CDR3 region is CASTTGGNTEAFF. CDR3 bases: TGTGCCAGCACGACAGGGGGTAACACTGAAGCTTTCTTT.

In this sample, this clonotype turned up a few times. The chain couples TRBV5-1 to TRBJ2-7; 9 bases agree with TRBD1. In germline, CDR1 is SGHRS, CDR2 YFSETQ. This CDR3 has 13 residues. The ends lost 0 bases at V and 7 bases at J; junction bases unmatched: 2. The CDR3 DNA follows: TGCGCCAGCAGCTTGGGACAGGGGGAGGAGCAGTACTTC. Its translation is CASSLGQGEEQYF.

The rearrangement joins TRBV12-3 or TRBV12-4 to TRBJ2-3, with 7 bases fitting TRBD2. The CDR3 totals 17 residues. The junction had 14 bases not matched to a gene; V was cut back by 6 bases and J by 2 bases. Here the CDR3 DNA reads TGTGCCAGCAGCCAACTCCGGGGTAGCGGGCCCACAGATACGCAGTATTTT. Residues: CASSQLRGSGPTDTQYF.

CDR3 amino acids: CSVVGGERTDTQYF. For the CDR3, the DNA is TGCAGCGTTGTAGGTGGGGAACGCACAGATACGCAGTATTTT. V is TRBV29-1 and J is TRBJ2-3, with no clear D. V dropped 4 bases and J dropped 1 base, with 12 bases sitting between them. The CDR3 has 14 amino acids. Germline lookup yields CDR1 SQVTM and CDR2 ANQGSEA.

CDR3 in amino acids: CASTVTPKGGYTF. Written as DNA, the CDR3 is TGCGCCAGCACGGTCACTCCCAAGGGGGGCTACACCTTC. The V call is TRBV5-1, the J call TRBJ1-2; D might be TRBD1 (5 bases). The CDR3 is made up of 13 amino acids. Germline V gene sequence: CDR1 SGHRS, CDR2 YFSETQ. The germline V and J ends were trimmed by 6 bases and 8 bases, with 17 bases remaining between them.

The J gene is TRBJ1-1, the V gene TRBV20-1; TRBD1 is a possible D gene (6 bases). This CDR3 spans 11 amino acids. Trimming shortened V by 0 bases and J by 14 bases, and 13 bases separated the two germline ends. Germline CDR1 DFQATT, CDR2 SNEGSKA (reference sequence). The CDR3 DNA reads TGCAGTGCTAGAGATCGGGGGGACACCTTCTTT. Protein product: CSARDRGDTFF.

V and J are TRBV27 and TRBJ1-6; no clear D. The CDR3 has 12 amino acids. Germline CDR1 reads MNHEY; CDR2 reads SMNVEV (reference sequence). Trimming left V 9 bases short and J 6 bases short, with 9 bases between. The CDR3 bases are TGTGCCAGTCACGGAACTAATTCACCCCTCCACTTT. Amino acid sequence: CASHGTNSPLHF.

A word on this clonotype: The junction and the germline gene differ at one end; a read error may be behind it. The chain is built from TRBV3-1 and TRBJ2-1; D unclear. Germline V gives CDR1 LGHDT, CDR2 YNNKEL (reference sequence). The CDR3 covers 11 residues. The CDR3 reads CASSQYDDQFF. CDR3 DNA sequence: TGTGCCAGCAGCCAGTATGATGATCAGTTCTTC.